The present T cell receptor (beta chain) was sequenced within a study of post-analysis software for immune sequencing data. Study overall: Courses of disease covered relapsing-remitting, secondary progressive and progressive-relapsing multiple sclerosis. Study-wide findings and caveats: Samples from one preparation batch, clustered by F measure, grouped strongly together. Relative to controls, patients with multiple sclerosis showed significantly lower normalized Chao1 diversity. Among about 5 TRBV segments more frequent in patients than controls were TRBV5-6, TRBV5-1 and TRBV20-1.

Incorporated into the TCR beta cDNA libraries were unique molecular identifiers, which served to reduce PCR and sequencing biases. There were roughly 0.95 to 11 million T cells, and roughly 0.5 million cDNA molecules came from them. TCRdb reprocessed the PCR reads via MiXCR and lists one record per CDR3 protein. The sample contains approximately 730,000 distinct CDR3 sequences, about 43% of which appear only once. Trimming took 3 bases from V and 13 from J, leaving 22 bases between them. The CDR3 extends over 15 amino acids. A note on this clonotype: The target antigen is unknown.

The chain recombines TRBV12-3 or TRBV12-4 with TRBJ2-4; tentatively, D is TRBD2 (5 bases). The sample consisted of blood. The source of this sequence is a girl between 10 and 17 years old with multiple sclerosis. CDR3 sequence: CASSFSPLETEPQYF. Here the CDR3 DNA reads TGTGCCAGCAGTTTTAGCCCACTAGAAACGGAACCGCAGTACTTC.